A selection of T cell receptor beta chains follows, all from one sample in a study of T cells in Graves' hyperthyroidism and ophthalmopathy. MiXCR was run by TCRdb on the multiplex PCR reads, yielding one entry per CDR3 protein. Of 450,000 to 600,000 distinct CDR3 sequences in the sample, approximately 15% were seen once. What was sequenced was blood. These receptors came from a woman between 35 and 50 years old with Graves' hyperthyroidism. The CDR3 runs from the conserved cysteine through the conserved F or W. The D gene is left open where the match is weak. The size field is filled for only some rows; it gives once, few, many or a size class.

size,J,V,D,CDR3,DNA
many,TRBJ1-4,TRBV6-1,.,CASKAWGEKLFF,TGTGCCAGCAAAGCCTGGGGGGAAAAACTGTTTTTT
few,TRBJ1-2,TRBV12-3/TRBV12-4,.,CASSYEGTLTYGYTF,TGTGCCAGCAGTTATGAGGGGACTCTCACATATGGCTACACCTTC
few,TRBJ2-7,TRBV27,TRBD1,CASSSRTGSPEQYF,TGTGCCAGCAGCTCTAGGACAGGGAGCCCCGAGCAGTACTTC
few,TRBJ2-2,TRBV3-1,.,CASSPLVSTGELFF,TGTGCCAGCAGCCCACTAGTTAGCACCGGGGAGCTGTTTTTT
.,TRBJ1-5,TRBV6-1,.,CASSPHLYQPQHF,TGTGCCAGCAGCCCACACTTGTATCAGCCCCAGCATTTT
many,TRBJ2-7,TRBV18,.,CASSREDGYEQYF,TGTGCCAGCTCACGAGAGGACGGCTACGAGCAGTACTTC
few,TRBJ2-1,TRBV6-5,TRBD2,CASSYSTSGINNEQFF,TGTGCCAGCAGTTACTCCACTAGCGGGATAAACAATGAGCAGTTCTTC
.,TRBJ2-7,TRBV5-1,.,CASSLAGWGEQYF,TGCGCCAGCAGCTTGGCGGGCTGGGGTGAGCAGTACTTC
many,TRBJ2-3,TRBV2,.,CASARLDSTDTQYF,TGTGCCAGCGCACGACTAGACAGCACAGATACGCAGTATTTT
.,TRBJ2-1,TRBV6-1,TRBD2,CASSKASGSSYNEQFF,TGTGCCAGCAGTAAAGCTAGCGGGAGCTCCTACAATGAGCAGTTCTTC
.,TRBJ2-5,TRBV19,TRBD1,CASSPGPGQGISREKETQYF,TGTGCCAGTAGTCCAGGACCGGGACAGGGGATTTCGAGAGAAAAAGAGACCCAGTACTTC
many,TRBJ2-3,TRBV12-3/TRBV12-4,TRBD2,CASNGLAGIGDTQYF,TGTGCCAGCAATGGACTAGCGGGGATAGGAGATACGCAGTATTTT
few,TRBJ1-1,TRBV19,TRBD1,CASSTDRGSDTEAFF,TGTGCCAGTAGTACCGACAGGGGTTCGGACACTGAAGCTTTCTTT
many,TRBJ2-5,TRBV7-2,.,CASSLGKETQYF,TGTGCCAGCAGCTTAGGAAAAGAGACCCAGTACTTC
.,TRBJ2-7,TRBV7-2,.,CASSSTTRHYEQYF,TGTGCCAGCAGCTCCACGACACGGCACTACGAGCAGTACTTC
.,TRBJ1-1,TRBV12-3/TRBV12-4,.,CASAAGGGTEAFF,TGTGCCAGCGCCGCAGGAGGGGGCACTGAAGCTTTCTTT
few,TRBJ2-7,TRBV4-2,TRBD2,CASSLDIGRDYHYEQYF,TGTGCCAGCAGCCTTGATATAGGGCGGGACTACCACTACGAGCAGTACTTC
many,TRBJ2-1,TRBV5-1,TRBD2,CASSSGTSALSSYNEQFF,TGCGCCAGCAGCTCCGGGACTAGCGCCCTTAGCTCCTACAATGAGCAGTTCTTC
many,TRBJ1-2,TRBV12-3/TRBV12-4,.,CASSFSEGYGYTF,TGTGCCAGCAGTTTTAGCGAAGGCTATGGCTACACCTTC
few,TRBJ1-5,TRBV7-9,.,CASSLGDLKNQPQHF,TGTGCCAGCAGCTTAGGAGACCTGAAGAATCAGCCCCAGCATTTT
many,TRBJ2-7,TRBV2,.,CASSDWAGPYEQYF,TGTGCCAGCAGTGATTGGGCAGGTCCCTACGAGCAGTACTTC
many,TRBJ1-2,TRBV28,TRBD1,CASTLGQGYRYGYTF,TGTGCCAGCACCCTGGGACAGGGATATCGCTATGGCTACACCTTC
few,TRBJ1-3,TRBV28,.,CASRQKSGNTIYF,TGTGCCAGCAGGCAGAAATCTGGAAACACCATATATTTT
many,TRBJ2-1,TRBV12-3/TRBV12-4,TRBD2,CASRGGEVGEQFF,TGTGCCAGCCGGGGAGGGGAGGTAGGGGAGCAGTTCTTC
many,TRBJ1-4,TRBV2,TRBD1,CASRGGTVEKLFF,TGTGCCAGCAGAGGCGGGACAGTTGAAAAACTGTTTTTT
few,TRBJ2-7,TRBV7-9,.,CASSHETRPYEQYF,TGTGCCAGCAGCCACGAGACTAGACCCTACGAGCAGTACTTC
few,TRBJ2-2,TRBV6-1,.,CAGGIKGGELFF,TGTGCCGGGGGGATAAAGGGCGGGGAGCTGTTTTTT
few,TRBJ2-7,TRBV6-1,TRBD1,CASSERQGYEQYF,TGTGCCAGCAGTGAAAGACAGGGCTACGAGCAGTACTTC
many,TRBJ2-7,TRBV7-2,TRBD2,CASSLAGLATYEQYF,TGTGCCAGCAGCTTAGCGGGACTAGCTACCTACGAGCAGTACTTC
many,TRBJ2-3,TRBV6-5,.,CASSYSMGGTDTQYF,TGTGCCAGCAGTTACTCGATGGGGGGCACAGATACGCAGTATTTT
many,TRBJ2-1,TRBV3-1,.,CASSQDIGRASYNEQFF,TGTGCCAGCAGCCAAGATATTGGGCGGGCCTCCTACAATGAGCAGTTCTTC
.,TRBJ1-5,TRBV20-1,.,CSAREGGGASNQPQHF,TGCAGTGCTAGAGAGGGAGGGGGGGCTAGCAATCAGCCCCAGCATTTT
many,TRBJ1-2,TRBV12-3/TRBV12-4,.,CASTLDISTGHYGYTF,TGTGCCAGCACTTTGGACATCTCAACCGGCCACTATGGCTACACCTTC
many,TRBJ1-5,TRBV3-1,.,CASSQVGGGNQPQHF,TGTGCCAGCAGCCAAGTGGGCGGGGGCAATCAGCCCCAGCATTTT
many,TRBJ2-7,TRBV5-1,.,CASTPISGQFAEQYF,TGCGCCAGCACCCCAATCTCAGGACAGTTTGCCGAGCAGTACTTC
many,TRBJ2-3,TRBV30,.,CAWSVLGGSTDTQYF,TGTGCCTGGAGTGTATTGGGGGGAAGCACAGATACGCAGTATTTT
many,TRBJ1-5,TRBV28,.,CASSLRGAFQPQHF,TGTGCCAGCAGTTTGCGGGGGGCGTTTCAGCCCCAGCATTTT
many,TRBJ2-1,TRBV7-3,.,CASSFSGVDEQFF,TGTGCCAGCAGCTTCTCAGGGGTAGATGAGCAGTTCTTC
many,TRBJ1-1,TRBV5-1,.,CASSLAGTQNTEAFF,TGCGCCAGCAGCTTGGCCGGGACACAGAACACTGAAGCTTTCTTT
many,TRBJ1-2,TRBV18,.,CASSPQKATRGYGYTF,TGTGCCAGCTCACCACAGAAGGCAACTAGGGGATATGGCTACACCTTC
few,TRBJ2-6,TRBV29-1,.,CSVEEIPGFLNSGANVLTF,TGCAGCGTTGAAGAAATCCCGGGATTCCTCAACTCTGGGGCCAACGTCCTGACTTTC
.,TRBJ1-1,TRBV19,.,CASKARGMNTEAFF,TGTGCCAGTAAAGCGAGGGGGATGAACACTGAAGCTTTCTTT
many,TRBJ1-1,TRBV29-1,TRBD1,CSPAFPDRGKDTEAFF,TGCAGCCCGGCCTTTCCGGACAGGGGAAAGGACACTGAAGCTTTCTTT
many,TRBJ2-7,TRBV12-3/TRBV12-4,.,CASSDLGVGYEQYF,TGTGCCAGCAGTGATTTAGGGGTCGGCTACGAGCAGTACTTC
.,TRBJ2-2,TRBV4-1,.,CASSQQGSNTGELFF,TGCGCCAGCAGCCAACAGGGGAGTAACACCGGGGAGCTGTTTTTT
many,TRBJ2-7,TRBV7-3,.,CASSPLPKSSYEQYF,TGTGCCAGCAGCCCACTACCTAAGAGCTCCTACGAGCAGTACTTC